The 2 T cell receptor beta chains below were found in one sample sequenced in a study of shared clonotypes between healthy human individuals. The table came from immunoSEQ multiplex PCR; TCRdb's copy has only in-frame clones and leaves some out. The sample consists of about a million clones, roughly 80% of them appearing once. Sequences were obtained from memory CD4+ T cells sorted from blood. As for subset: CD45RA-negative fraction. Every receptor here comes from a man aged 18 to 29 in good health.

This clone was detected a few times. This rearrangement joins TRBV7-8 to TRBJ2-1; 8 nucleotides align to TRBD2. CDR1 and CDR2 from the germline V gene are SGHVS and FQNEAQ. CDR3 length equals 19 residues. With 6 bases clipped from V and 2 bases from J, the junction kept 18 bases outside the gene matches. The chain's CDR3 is CASSPRGGRDSFTYNEQFF. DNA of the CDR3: TGTGCCAGCAGTCCCCGGGGGGGGAGAGACAGTTTCACCTACAATGAGCAGTTCTTC.

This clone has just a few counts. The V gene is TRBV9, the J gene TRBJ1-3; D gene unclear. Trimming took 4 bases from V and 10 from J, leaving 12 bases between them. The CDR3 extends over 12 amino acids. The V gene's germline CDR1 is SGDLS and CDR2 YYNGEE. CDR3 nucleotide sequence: TGTGCCAGCAGCTCCCGGTCTGGGACCATATATTTT. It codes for CASSSRSGTIYF.